Listed here is a single TCR beta chain. The data are from a study of monozygotic twins with inflammatory bowel disease. The CDR3 has 17 amino acids. The germline gives CDR1 SGHRS, CDR2 YFSETQ. Each of the TCR libraries took 3500 ng of total RNA. TCRdb reprocessed the 5' RACE reads, with one entry per CDR3 protein and no DNA. The ten most abundant clones cover around 2.6% of a sample with fewer than 450,000 distinct CDR3 sequences. This clonotype was sampled from a human donor with ulcerative colitis or Crohn's disease, or a healthy co-twin of an affected twin (not recorded which). Sequenced: blood. The chain combines TRBV5-1 with TRBJ1-6. The CDR3 protein is CVSSSPDPNTNNSPLHF.